The 25 T cell receptor beta chains presented below share a single source sample, sequenced in a study of cytomegalovirus exposure and HLA in healthy donors. The PCR was carried out with 60 Vbeta primers and 13 Jbeta primers. Using immunoSEQ multiplex PCR, the repertoire was profiled, and TCRdb retains in-frame clones only, with some absent. This table holds 50,000 or so clones, 65% to 80% found once. The material sequenced was PBMCs. These receptors were taken from a woman in her 50s in good health and CMV-seronegative.

The chain links TRBV6-6 to TRBJ1-2; 7 nucleotides agree with TRBD1. CDR1 is MNHNY, CDR2 SVGAGI, per germline (reference sequence). This CDR3 has 14 amino acids. V lost 4 bases to trimming and J lost 3 bases; unmatched junction nucleotides: 5. CDR3 loop: CASSSTGWDYGYTF. CDR3 DNA: TGTGCCAGCAGTTCGACAGGGTGGGACTATGGCTACACCTTC.

The rearrangement links TRBV7-7 to TRBJ1-4; no firm D call. The germline V gene encodes CDR1 SSHAT and CDR2 FNYEAQ (reference sequence). The ends were cut back, 4 bases at V and 7 bases at J, with 10 bases in the middle. The CDR3 has 13 amino acids. Here the CDR3 reads CASSSQEGEKLFF. The CDR3 nucleotides read TGTGCCAGCAGCTCCCAGGAGGGTGAAAAACTGTTTTTT.

The V call is TRBV13, the J call TRBJ2-5; 9 bases map to TRBD1. Trimming took 4 bases from V and 5 from J; bases not matched to a gene: 5. The CDR3 covers 14 residues. Germline CDR1 and CDR2: PRHDT and FYEKMQ (reference sequence). The CDR3: CASSSGQGSETQYF. DNA for the CDR3: TGTGCCAGCAGCTCGGGACAGGGAAGCGAGACCCAGTACTTC. Complete variable domain (other parts from reference TRBV13 and TRBJ2-5): AAGVIQSPRHLIKEKRETATLKCYPIPRHDTVYWYQQGPGQDPQFLISFYEKMQSDKGSIPDRFSAQQFSDYHSELNMSSLELGDSALYFCASSSGQGSETQYFGPGTRLLVL.

As DNA, the CDR3 is TGCGCCAGCAGCTTCCAGGTGACGGCCACCGGGGAGCTGTTTTTT. Encoded protein: CASSFQVTATGELFF. The chain employs TRBV5-1 and TRBJ2-2; D gene unclear. The ends were cut back, 2 bases at V and 4 bases at J, with 12 bases in the middle. The CDR3 covers 15 residues. The germline V gene encodes CDR1 SGHRS and CDR2 YFSETQ.

CDR3 sequence reads: CASSDRRVTNTGELFF. The CDR3 DNA reads TGTGCCAGCAGTGATCGGCGGGTCACGAACACCGGGGAGCTGTTTTTT. The V and J genes are TRBV6-1 and TRBJ2-2; perhaps TRBD2 as D (5 bases). Per germline, CDR1 MNHNS and CDR2 SASEGT. With 3 bases removed from V and 0 bases from J, the gap between germline ends came to 11 bases. This CDR3 is 16 amino acids long.

A few counts support this clone. The gene calls are TRBV6-1 and TRBJ1-5, with D possibly being TRBD1 (6 bases). Germline V lookup: CDR1 MNHNS, CDR2 SASEGT. This CDR3 comprises 15 residues. V lost 6 bases and J lost 7, with 19 bases in between. The DNA of the CDR3 is TGTGCCAGCAGGAGGAACAGGGAAGGAGGCCAGCCCCAGCATTTT. Residues: CASRRNREGGQPQHF.

This clone was observed a handful of times. The chain has TRBV5-1 and TRBJ1-1, with 9 bases that match TRBD1. V shed 4 bases and J 0 bases; nucleotides not matched to a gene: 7. The CDR3 is 16 amino acids. Germline values: CDR1 SGHRS, CDR2 YFSETQ. The DNA for the CDR3 is TGCGCCAGCAGCAATACAGGGGGCGCGATGAACACTGAAGCTTTCTTT. Translated: CASSNTGGAMNTEAFF.

J is TRBJ1-1 and V is TRBV4-2; TRBD1 matches at 9 bases. This CDR3 has 12 residues. Germline V gene lookup returns CDR1 LGHNA and CDR2 YNFKEQ. The J segment lost 7 bases and the V segment lost 7 bases, leaving 4 bases of the junction unmatched. CDR3 nucleotide sequence: TGTGCCAGCAACAGGGGGCGCGGTGAAGCTTTCTTT. Translating gives CASNRGRGEAFF.

The chain couples TRBV2 to TRBJ2-7; a weak D match, TRBD2 (6 bases). Trimming pared 1 base from V and 3 bases from J, leaving 19 bases between. The CDR3 runs to 17 residues. The V gene's germline CDR1 is SNHLY and CDR2 FYNNEI. The chain's CDR3 is CASSEGTIVSAFYEQYF. DNA for the CDR3: TGTGCCAGCAGTGAAGGGACTATAGTATCTGCCTTCTACGAGCAGTACTTC.

Only a few counts were recorded for this clone. The rearrangement joins TRBV6-6 to TRBJ2-2; 8 bases are a match to TRBD2. Germline V gene lookup returns CDR1 MNHNY and CDR2 SVGAGI (reference sequence). The CDR3 runs to 13 residues. V shed 8 bases, J shed 7 bases, and the junction held 6 bases outside the gene matches. DNA for the CDR3: TGTGCCAGCGATACCGGGGGGGGCGGGGAGCTGTTTTTT. Its translation: CASDTGGGGELFF.

There are a few counts of this clone. This chain joins TRBV4-3 and TRBJ1-5, with a weak D call TRBD1 (5 bases). The CDR3 is made up of 15 amino acids. CDR1 LGHNA and CDR2 YSLEER come from the germline V gene. Trimming left V 0 bases short and J 7 bases short, with 13 bases between. The CDR3 loop reads CASSQDLPRGQPQHF. In nucleotides, the CDR3 is TGCGCCAGCAGCCAAGATCTACCAAGGGGACAGCCCCAGCATTTT.

The gene calls are TRBV5-1 and TRBJ2-5, with TRBD2 identical over 15 bases. The J segment lost 5 bases and the V segment lost 3 bases, leaving 2 bases of the junction unmatched. Per the germline V gene, CDR1 is SGHRS and CDR2 is YFSETQ. The length of the CDR3 is 15 residues. The CDR3 region is CASSSGTSGRETQYF. The DNA for the CDR3 is TGCGCCAGCAGCTCGGGGACTAGCGGGAGGGAGACCCAGTACTTC.

J is TRBJ2-7 and V is TRBV27; tentative D call: TRBD2 (7 bases). The V end lost 3 bases, the J end lost 3 bases, and 21 bases lay between the germline ends. Germline V gene lookup returns CDR1 MNHEY and CDR2 SMNVEV (reference sequence). This CDR3 contains 17 residues. This chain's CDR3 is CASSFRQGRSGNYEQYF. The DNA of the CDR3 is TGTGCCAGCAGTTTCCGCCAGGGGAGAAGCGGGAACTACGAGCAGTACTTC.

This clone was picked up a small number of times. Here the CDR3 reads CASSLGGGSPQYF. CDR3 in DNA: TGTGCCAGCAGCTTAGGTGGCGGTTCGCCCCAGTACTTC. This chain links TRBV7-2 with TRBJ2-5; D is uncertain. The CDR3 has 13 residues. Trimming removed 1 base at V and 9 bases at J, with 12 bases between. CDR1 is SGHTA and CDR2 is FQGNSA in the germline V gene.

J is TRBJ2-5 and V is TRBV4-2, with TRBD2 matching 7 bases. This CDR3 has 16 residues. Germline V gives CDR1 LGHNA, CDR2 YNFKEQ. After removal of 1 base from V and 5 bases from J, the junction contained 10 bases not matched to a gene. As DNA, the CDR3 is TGTGCCAGCAGCCAAGGGCCAGCGGGGCTAGGGGAGACCCAGTACTTC. This encodes CASSQGPAGLGETQYF.

The J gene is TRBJ2-1, the V gene TRBV7-9; no reliable D call. CDR3 size: 16 residues. The V gene lost 5 bases and the J gene lost 6 bases, with 20 bases spanning the gap. Per the germline V gene, CDR1 is SEHNR and CDR2 is FQNEAQ (reference sequence). The DNA of the CDR3 is TGTGCCAGCAGCCTTACGCTCTCCCGAATGAGCAATGAGCAGTTCTTC. It translates to CASSLTLSRMSNEQFF.

The chain is built from TRBV4-1 and TRBJ1-6; D not resolved. The CDR3 is made up of 14 amino acids. The V end lost 0 bases, the J end lost 6 bases, and 6 bases lay between the germline ends. Germline-derived CDR1 and CDR2 are MGHRA and YSYEKL. CDR3 loop: CASSQEESNSPLHF. Here the CDR3 DNA reads TGCGCCAGCAGCCAAGAGGAGAGTAATTCACCCCTCCACTTT.

The chain is built from TRBV2 and TRBJ2-7, with 9 bases lining up with TRBD1. J gave up 3 bases and V 5 bases, and 14 bases lay outside the gene matches. The CDR3 length is 17 residues. CDR1 is SNHLY, CDR2 FYNNEI, per germline. The CDR3 DNA reads TGTGCCAGCAGTCTACCGGGACAGGGCCCCCAAATCTACGAGCAGTACTTC. Protein: CASSLPGQGPQIYEQYF.

This clone occurred a few times. CDR3 sequence reads: CASSYRDSFEQFF. The CDR3 nucleotides are TGTGCCAGCAGTTACAGGGACAGTTTTGAGCAGTTCTTC. This chain uses TRBV6-5 with TRBJ2-1; 7 bases are a match to TRBD1. Unmatched junction bases numbered 4, after V lost 2 bases and J lost 9 bases. CDR3 length: 13 amino acids. From germline, CDR1 is MNHEY and CDR2 SVGAGI.

The chain has TRBV5-1 and TRBJ1-5; no reliable D call. The CDR3 is 14 amino acids. The V gene lost 0 bases and the J gene lost 4 bases, with 8 bases spanning the gap. Germline CDR1 and CDR2: SGHRS and YFSETQ. Here the CDR3 reads CASSLADFNQPQHF. The CDR3 DNA follows: TGCGCCAGCAGCTTGGCGGACTTTAATCAGCCCCAGCATTTT. Together with reference TRBV5-1 and TRBJ1-5, the CDR3 gives the full variable domain: KAGVTQTPRYLIKTRGQQVTLSCSPISGHRSVSWYQQTPGQGLQFLFEYFSETQRNKGNFPGRFSGRQFSNSRSEMNVSTLELGDSALYLCASSLADFNQPQHFGDGTRLSIL.

J is TRBJ1-1 and V is TRBV27; D unresolved. With 1 base removed from V and 1 base from J, the gap between germline ends came to 4 bases. The germline V gene encodes CDR1 MNHEY and CDR2 SMNVEV (reference sequence). The CDR3 is 13 amino acids. DNA for the CDR3: TGTGCCAGCAGTTTATTCCGGAACACTGAAGCTTTCTTT. Protein sequence: CASSLFRNTEAFF.

This clone has just one count. The chain combines TRBV13 with TRBJ2-1, with 8 nucleotides matching TRBD1. V shed 1 base and J 8 bases; nucleotides not matched to a gene: 10. Per germline, CDR1 PRHDT and CDR2 FYEKMQ (reference sequence). The CDR3 contains 16 residues. In nucleotides, the CDR3 is TGTGCCAGCAGCTTAGCCTCAGGGGGCGCATACGATGAGCAGTTCTTC. This translates into CASSLASGGAYDEQFF.

The rearrangement joins TRBV6-4 to TRBJ2-3; D remains ambiguous. Germline lookup yields CDR1 MRHNA and CDR2 SNTAGT. V shed 0 bases and J shed 6 bases, with 4 bases lying between them. The CDR3 length is 12 residues. The CDR3 spells CASSDSRDTQYF. DNA of the CDR3: TGTGCCAGCAGTGACTCCCGGGATACGCAGTATTTT.

The chain employs TRBV30 and TRBJ2-7; TRBD2 is a possible D gene (6 bases). V lost 5 bases and J 6 bases, leaving 14 bases between the germline ends. Per germline, CDR1 GTSNPN and CDR2 SVGIG (reference sequence). The CDR3 consists of 12 residues. The CDR3 sequence: CAWSQTSTEQYF. CDR3 sequence (DNA): TGTGCCTGGTCCCAAACTAGCACCGAGCAGTACTTC. Filled out from reference TRBV30 and TRBJ2-7, the complete variable domain reads SQTIHQWPATLVQPVGSPLSLECTVEGTSNPNLYWYRQAAGRGLQLLFYSVGIGQISSEVPQNLSASRPQDRQFILSSKKLLLSDSGFYLCAWSQTSTEQYFGPGTRLTVT.

This clone was observed a single time. The J gene is TRBJ2-5, the V gene TRBV5-1, with D maybe TRBD2 (6 bases). Trimming removed 6 bases from V and 4 bases from J, with 13 bases in between. CDR1 is SGHRS and CDR2 is YFSETQ in the germline V gene. This CDR3 has 13 amino acids. Here the CDR3 reads CASTRDSVETQYF. In DNA form, the CDR3 reads TGCGCCAGCACCCGGGACTCGGTAGAGACCCAGTACTTC.